This TCR beta chain emerged from a study of CXCR3-negative and CXCR3-positive naive CD8 T cells. At the level of the study: Roughly 130 million TRB reads were obtained in total, which works out to about 1.5 +/- 0.3 million per library.

The CDR3 spans 13 residues. General study findings and limits: Fresh PBMCs went into most assays, and CXCR3 expression partly declined after cryopreservation. Naive CXCR3-positive cells had TRB CDR3s more hydrophobic than those of CXCR3-negative naive cells.

The libraries of TRB cDNA were prepared using 5' RACE with UMI labels. TCRdb reprocessed the 5' RACE reads and keeps a single row for each CDR3 protein, giving no DNA. This sample's table has some 68,000 distinct CDR3 sequences. Concerning this clonotype: Its antigen is currently unknown.

The sequence came from a human donor in good health. Some clones in this sample may be carry-over from other donors' samples. The chain carries TRBV23-1 and TRBJ2-5; the D gene TCRdb calls, TRBD1, cannot be checked with no DNA. TRBV23-1 is an open reading frame, and its role is uncertain. Sequenced input: naive CXCR3+ CD8+ T cells from blood. As for subset: CD45RO-CCR7+CD27+CD95- naive CD8+ T cells expressing CXCR3 (TNR3+). CDR3 sequence reads: CASIDRAPETQYF.